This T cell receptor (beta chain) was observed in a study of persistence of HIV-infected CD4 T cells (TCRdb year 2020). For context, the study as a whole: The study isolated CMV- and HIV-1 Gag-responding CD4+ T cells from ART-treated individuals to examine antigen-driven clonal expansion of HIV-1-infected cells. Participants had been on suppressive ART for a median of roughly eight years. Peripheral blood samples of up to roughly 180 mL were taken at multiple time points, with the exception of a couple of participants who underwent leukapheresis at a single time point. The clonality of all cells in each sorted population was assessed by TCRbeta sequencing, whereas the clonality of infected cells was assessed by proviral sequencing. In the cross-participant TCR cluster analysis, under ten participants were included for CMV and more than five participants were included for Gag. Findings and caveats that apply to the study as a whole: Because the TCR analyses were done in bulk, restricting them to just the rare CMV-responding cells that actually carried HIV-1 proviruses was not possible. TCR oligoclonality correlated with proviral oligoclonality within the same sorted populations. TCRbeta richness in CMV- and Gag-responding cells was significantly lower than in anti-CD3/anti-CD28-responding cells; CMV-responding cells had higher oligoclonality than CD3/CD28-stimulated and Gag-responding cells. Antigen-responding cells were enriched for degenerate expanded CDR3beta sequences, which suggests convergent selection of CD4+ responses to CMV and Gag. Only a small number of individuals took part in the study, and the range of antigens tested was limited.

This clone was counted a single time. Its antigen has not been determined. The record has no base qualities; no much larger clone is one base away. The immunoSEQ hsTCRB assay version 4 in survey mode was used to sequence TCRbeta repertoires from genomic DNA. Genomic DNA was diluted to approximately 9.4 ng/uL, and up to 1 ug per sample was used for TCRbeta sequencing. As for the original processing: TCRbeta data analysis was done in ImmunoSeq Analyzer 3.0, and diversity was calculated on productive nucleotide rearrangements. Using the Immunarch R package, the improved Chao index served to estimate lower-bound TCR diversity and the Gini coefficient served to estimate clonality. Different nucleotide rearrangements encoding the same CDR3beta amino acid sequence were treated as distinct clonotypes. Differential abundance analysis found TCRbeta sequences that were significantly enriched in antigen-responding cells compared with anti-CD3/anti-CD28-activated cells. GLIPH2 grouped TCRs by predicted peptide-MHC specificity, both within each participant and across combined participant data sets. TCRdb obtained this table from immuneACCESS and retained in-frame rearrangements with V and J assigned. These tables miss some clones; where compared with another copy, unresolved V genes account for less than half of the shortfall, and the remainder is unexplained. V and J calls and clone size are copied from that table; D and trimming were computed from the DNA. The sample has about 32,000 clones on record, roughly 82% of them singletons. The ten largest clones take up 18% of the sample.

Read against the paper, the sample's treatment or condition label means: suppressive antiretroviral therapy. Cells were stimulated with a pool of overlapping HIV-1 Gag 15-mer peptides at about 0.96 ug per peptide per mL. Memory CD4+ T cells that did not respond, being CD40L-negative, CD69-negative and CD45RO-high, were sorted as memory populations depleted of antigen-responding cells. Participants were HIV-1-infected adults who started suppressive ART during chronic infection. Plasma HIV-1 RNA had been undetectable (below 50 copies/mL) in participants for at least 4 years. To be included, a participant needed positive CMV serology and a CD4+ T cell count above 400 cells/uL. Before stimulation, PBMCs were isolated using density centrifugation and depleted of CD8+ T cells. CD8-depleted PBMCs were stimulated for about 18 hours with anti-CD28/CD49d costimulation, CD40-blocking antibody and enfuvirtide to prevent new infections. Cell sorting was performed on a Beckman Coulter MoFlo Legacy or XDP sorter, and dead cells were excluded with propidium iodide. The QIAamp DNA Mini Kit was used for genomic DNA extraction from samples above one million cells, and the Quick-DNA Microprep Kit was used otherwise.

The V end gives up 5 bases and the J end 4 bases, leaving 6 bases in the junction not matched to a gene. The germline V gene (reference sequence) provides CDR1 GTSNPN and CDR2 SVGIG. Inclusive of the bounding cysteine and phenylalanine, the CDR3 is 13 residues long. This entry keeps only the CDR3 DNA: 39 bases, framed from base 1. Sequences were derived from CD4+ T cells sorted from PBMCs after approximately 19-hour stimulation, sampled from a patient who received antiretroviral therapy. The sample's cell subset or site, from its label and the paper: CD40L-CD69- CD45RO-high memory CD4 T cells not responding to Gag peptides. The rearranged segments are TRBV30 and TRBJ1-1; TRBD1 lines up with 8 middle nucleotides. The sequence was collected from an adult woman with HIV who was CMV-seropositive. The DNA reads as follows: TGTGCCTGGGGGGCAGGGGGCCGCACTGAAGCTTTCTTT. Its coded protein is CAWGAGGRTEAFF.